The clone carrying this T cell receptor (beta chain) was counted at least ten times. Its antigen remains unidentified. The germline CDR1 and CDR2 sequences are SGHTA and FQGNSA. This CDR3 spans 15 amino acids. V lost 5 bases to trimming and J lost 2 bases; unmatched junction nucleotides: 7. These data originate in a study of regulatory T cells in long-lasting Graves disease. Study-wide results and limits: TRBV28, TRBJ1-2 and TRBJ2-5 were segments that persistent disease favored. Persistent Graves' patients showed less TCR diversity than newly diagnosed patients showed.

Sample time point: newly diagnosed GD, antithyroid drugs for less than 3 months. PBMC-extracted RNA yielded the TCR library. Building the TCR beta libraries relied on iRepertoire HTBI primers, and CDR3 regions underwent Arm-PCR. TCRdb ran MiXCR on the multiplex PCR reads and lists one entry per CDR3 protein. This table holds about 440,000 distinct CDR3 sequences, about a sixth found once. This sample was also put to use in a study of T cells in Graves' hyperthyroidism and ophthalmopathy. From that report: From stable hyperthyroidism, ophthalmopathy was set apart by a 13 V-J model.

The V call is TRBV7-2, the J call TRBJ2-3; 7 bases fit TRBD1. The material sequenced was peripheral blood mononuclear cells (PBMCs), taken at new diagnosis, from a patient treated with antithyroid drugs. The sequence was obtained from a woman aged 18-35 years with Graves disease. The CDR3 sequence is CASSPQTGYTDTQYF. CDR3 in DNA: TGTGCCAGCAGCCCGCAGACAGGGTACACAGATACGCAGTATTTT.